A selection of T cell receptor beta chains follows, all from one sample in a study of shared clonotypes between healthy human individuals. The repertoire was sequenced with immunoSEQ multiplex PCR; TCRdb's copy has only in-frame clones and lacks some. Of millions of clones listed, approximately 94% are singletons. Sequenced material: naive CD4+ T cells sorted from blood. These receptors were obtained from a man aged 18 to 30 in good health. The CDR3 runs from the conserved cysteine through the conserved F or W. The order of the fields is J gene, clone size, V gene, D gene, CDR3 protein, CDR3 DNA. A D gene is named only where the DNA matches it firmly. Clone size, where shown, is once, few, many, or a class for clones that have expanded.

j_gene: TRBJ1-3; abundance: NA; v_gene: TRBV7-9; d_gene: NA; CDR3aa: CASILRGNTIYF; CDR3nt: TGTGCCAGCATCTTGAGGGGAAACACCATATATTTT
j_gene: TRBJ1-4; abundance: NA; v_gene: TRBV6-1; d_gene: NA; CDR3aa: CASSWGTLNEKLFF; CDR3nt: TGTGCCAGCAGTTGGGGCACCCTTAATGAAAAACTGTTTTTT
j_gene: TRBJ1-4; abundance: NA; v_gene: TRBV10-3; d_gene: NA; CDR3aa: CAISGGDKTNEKLFF; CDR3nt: TGTGCCATCAGTGGGGGGGACAAAACTAATGAAAAACTGTTTTTT
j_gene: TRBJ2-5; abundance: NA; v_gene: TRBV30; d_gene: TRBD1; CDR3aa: CAWGSGRDRAFETQYF; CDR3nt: TGTGCCTGGGGCTCGGGGAGGGACAGGGCATTTGAGACCCAGTACTTC
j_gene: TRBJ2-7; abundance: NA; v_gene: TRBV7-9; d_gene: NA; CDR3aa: CASSLARFYEQYF; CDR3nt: TGTGCCAGCAGCTTAGCGCGGTTCTACGAGCAGTACTTC
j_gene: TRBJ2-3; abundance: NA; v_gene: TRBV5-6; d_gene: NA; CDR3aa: CASMRAARPTDTQYF; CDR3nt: TGTGCCAGTATGAGGGCAGCCCGCCCCACAGATACGCAGTATTTT
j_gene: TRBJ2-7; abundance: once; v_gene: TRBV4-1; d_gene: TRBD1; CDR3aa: CASSHRVQGVGSYEQYF; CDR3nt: TGCGCCAGCAGCCACCGCGTACAGGGGGTCGGCTCCTACGAGCAGTACTTC
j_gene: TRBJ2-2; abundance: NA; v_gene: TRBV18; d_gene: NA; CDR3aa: CASSPPGNGHTGELFF; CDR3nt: TGTGCCAGCTCACCACCGGGAAACGGTCACACCGGGGAGCTGTTTTTT
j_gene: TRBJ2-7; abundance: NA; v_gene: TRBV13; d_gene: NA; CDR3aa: CASSPLSYEQYF; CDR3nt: TGTGCCAGCAGCCCCCTCTCCTACGAGCAGTACTTC
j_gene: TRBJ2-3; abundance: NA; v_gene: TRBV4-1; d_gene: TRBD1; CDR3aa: CASSEQGDESTDTQYF; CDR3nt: TGCGCCAGCAGCGAACAGGGGGATGAGAGCACAGATACGCAGTATTTT
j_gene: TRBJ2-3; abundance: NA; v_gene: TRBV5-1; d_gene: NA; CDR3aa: CASSLDRAFTDTQYF; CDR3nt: TGCGCCAGCAGCTTGGACAGGGCGTTCACAGATACGCAGTATTTT
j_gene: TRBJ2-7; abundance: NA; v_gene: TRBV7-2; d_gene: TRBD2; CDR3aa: CASSLGGPSGRQQYF; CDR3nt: TGTGCCAGCAGCTTAGGCGGTCCTAGCGGGAGACAACAGTACTTC
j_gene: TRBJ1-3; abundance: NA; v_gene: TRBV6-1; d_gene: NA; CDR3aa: CASSEGHHSGNTIYF; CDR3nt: TGTGCCAGCAGTGAAGGACACCACTCTGGAAACACCATATATTTT
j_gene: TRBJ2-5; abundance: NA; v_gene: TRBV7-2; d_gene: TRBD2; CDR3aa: CASSLASQGLAGVQGETQYF; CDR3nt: TGTGCCAGCAGCTTAGCTTCGCAAGGACTAGCGGGAGTTCAGGGAGAGACCCAGTACTTC
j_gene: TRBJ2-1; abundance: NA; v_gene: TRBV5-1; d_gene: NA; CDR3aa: CASSLGASSYNEQFF; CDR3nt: TGCGCCAGCAGCTTGGGGGCCAGCTCCTACAATGAGCAGTTCTTC
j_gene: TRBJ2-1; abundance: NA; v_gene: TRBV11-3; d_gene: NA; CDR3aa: CASSLSGKDNEQFF; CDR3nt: TGTGCCAGCAGCTTATCGGGCAAGGACAATGAGCAGTTCTTC
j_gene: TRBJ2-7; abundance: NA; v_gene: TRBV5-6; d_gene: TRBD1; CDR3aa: CASSRWSGTGGYEQYF; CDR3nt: TGTGCCAGCAGCCGGTGGTCCGGGACAGGAGGCTACGAGCAGTACTTC
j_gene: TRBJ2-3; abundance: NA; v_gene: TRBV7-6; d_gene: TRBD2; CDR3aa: CASSSTSGVTDTQYF; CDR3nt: TGTGCCAGCAGCTCCACTAGCGGGGTGACAGATACGCAGTATTTT
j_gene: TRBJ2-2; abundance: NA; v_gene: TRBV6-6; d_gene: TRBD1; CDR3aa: CAIRQGNGELFF; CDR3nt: TGTGCCATTCGACAGGGGAACGGGGAGCTGTTTTTT
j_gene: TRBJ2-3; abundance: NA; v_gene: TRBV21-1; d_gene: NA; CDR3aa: CASSLGLRVGNTSTDTQYF; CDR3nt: TGTGCCAGCAGCCTCGGACTAAGGGTGGGGAATACTAGCACAGATACGCAGTATTTT
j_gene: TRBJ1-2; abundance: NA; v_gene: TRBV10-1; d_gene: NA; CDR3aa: CASSEAGAYGYTF; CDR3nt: TGCGCCAGCAGTGAGGCAGGAGCCTATGGCTACACCTTC
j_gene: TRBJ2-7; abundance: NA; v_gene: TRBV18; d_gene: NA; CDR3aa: CASSTISPQVNEQYF; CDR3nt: TGTGCCAGCTCGACCATCTCCCCCCAGGTCAACGAGCAGTACTTC
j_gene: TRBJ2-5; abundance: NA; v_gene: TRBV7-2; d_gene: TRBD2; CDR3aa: CASSFGRAVLETQYF; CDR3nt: TGTGCCAGCAGCTTCGGGAGGGCCGTTTTGGAGACCCAGTACTTC
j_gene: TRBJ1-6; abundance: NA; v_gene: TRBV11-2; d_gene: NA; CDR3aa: CASSPYGNSPLHF; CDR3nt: TGTGCCAGCAGCCCTTATGGTAATTCACCCCTCCACTTT
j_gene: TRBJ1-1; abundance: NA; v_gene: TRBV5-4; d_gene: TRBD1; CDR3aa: CASSPQGAWSEAFF; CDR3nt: TGTGCCAGCAGCCCACAGGGGGCCTGGTCTGAAGCTTTCTTT
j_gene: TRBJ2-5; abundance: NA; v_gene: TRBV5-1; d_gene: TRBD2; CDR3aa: CASRERGVETQYF; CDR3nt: TGCGCCAGCAGGGAGCGGGGCGTTGAGACCCAGTACTTC
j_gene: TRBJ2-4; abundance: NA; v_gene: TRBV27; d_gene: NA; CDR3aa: CASSGSGSIQYF; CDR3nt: TGTGCCAGCAGCGGGAGCGGCAGCATTCAGTACTTC
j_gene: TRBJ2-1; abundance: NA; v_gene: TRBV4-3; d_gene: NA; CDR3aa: CASSQGLGWGQFF; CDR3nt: TGCGCCAGCAGCCAAGGACTGGGCTGGGGGCAGTTCTTC
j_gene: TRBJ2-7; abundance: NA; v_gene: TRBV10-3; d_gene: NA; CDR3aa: CAISESSIVSYEQYF; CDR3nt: TGTGCCATCAGTGAGTCGAGCATCGTATCCTACGAGCAGTACTTC
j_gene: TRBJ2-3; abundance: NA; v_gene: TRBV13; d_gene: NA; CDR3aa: CASSLWGPDTQYF; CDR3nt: TGTGCCAGCAGCTTATGGGGGCCCGATACGCAGTATTTT
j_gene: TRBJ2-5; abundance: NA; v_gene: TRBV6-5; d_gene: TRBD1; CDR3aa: CASNGPGQGQQTQYF; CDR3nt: TGTGCCAGCAATGGACCGGGACAGGGGCAGCAGACCCAGTACTTC
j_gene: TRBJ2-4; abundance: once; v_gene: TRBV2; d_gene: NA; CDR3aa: CASTPGLAKNIQYF; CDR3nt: TGTGCCAGCACTCCTGGGCTAGCCAAAAACATTCAGTACTTC
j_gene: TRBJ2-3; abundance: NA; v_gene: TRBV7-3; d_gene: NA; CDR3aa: CASSLEGADTQYF; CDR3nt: TGTGCCAGCAGCTTAGAGGGGGCAGATACGCAGTATTTT
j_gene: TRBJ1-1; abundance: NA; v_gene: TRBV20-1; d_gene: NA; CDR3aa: CSARGGGEAFF; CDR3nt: TGCAGTGCTAGAGGGGGGGGAGAAGCTTTCTTT
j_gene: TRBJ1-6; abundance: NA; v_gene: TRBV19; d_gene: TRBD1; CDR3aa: CASTPRDSYNSPLHF; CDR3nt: TGTGCCAGTACGCCGAGGGACAGTTATAATTCACCCCTCCACTTT
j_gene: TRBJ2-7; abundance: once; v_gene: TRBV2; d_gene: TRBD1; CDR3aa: CASSPGGTASYEQYF; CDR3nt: TGTGCCAGCAGTCCGGGTGGGACAGCTTCCTACGAGCAGTACTTC
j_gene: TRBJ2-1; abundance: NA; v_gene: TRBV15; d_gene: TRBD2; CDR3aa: CATSRGGGLADNEQFF; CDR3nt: TGTGCCACCAGCAGGGGGGGTGGACTAGCGGACAATGAGCAGTTCTTC
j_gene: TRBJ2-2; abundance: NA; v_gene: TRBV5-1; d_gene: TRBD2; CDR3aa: CASSLEVSGNAGELFF; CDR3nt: TGCGCCAGCAGCTTGGAAGTTAGCGGGAATGCCGGGGAGCTGTTTTTT
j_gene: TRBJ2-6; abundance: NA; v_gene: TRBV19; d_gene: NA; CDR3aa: CASSKRDGANVLTF; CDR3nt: TGTGCCAGTAGTAAAAGGGATGGGGCCAACGTCCTGACTTTC
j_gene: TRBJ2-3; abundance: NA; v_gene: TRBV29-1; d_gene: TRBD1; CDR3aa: CSGGTASTDTQYF; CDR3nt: TGCAGCGGGGGGACAGCTAGCACAGATACGCAGTATTTT
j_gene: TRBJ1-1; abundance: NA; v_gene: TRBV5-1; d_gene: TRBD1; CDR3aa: CASGATGGVRTEAFF; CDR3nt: TGCGCCAGCGGGGCGACAGGGGGCGTTCGGACTGAAGCTTTCTTT
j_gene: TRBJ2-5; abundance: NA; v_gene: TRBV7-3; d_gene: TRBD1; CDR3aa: CASSREPGQQETQYF; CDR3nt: TGTGCCAGCAGCCGAGAACCGGGACAGCAAGAGACCCAGTACTTC
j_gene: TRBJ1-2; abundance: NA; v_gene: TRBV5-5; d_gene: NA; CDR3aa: CASSLSGAAGYTF; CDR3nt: TGTGCCAGCAGCTTGTCAGGGGCAGCGGGCTACACCTTC